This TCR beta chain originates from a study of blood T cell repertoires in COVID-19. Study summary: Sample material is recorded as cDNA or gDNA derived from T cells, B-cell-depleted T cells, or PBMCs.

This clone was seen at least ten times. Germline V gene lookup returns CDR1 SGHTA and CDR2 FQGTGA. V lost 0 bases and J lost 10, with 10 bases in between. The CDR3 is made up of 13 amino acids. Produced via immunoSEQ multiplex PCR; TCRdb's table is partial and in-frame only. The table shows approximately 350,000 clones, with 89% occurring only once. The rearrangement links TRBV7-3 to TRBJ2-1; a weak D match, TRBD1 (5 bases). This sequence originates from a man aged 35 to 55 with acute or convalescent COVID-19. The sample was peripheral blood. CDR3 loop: CASSLTRKGEQFF. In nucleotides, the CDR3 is TGTGCCAGCAGCTTAACTAGGAAGGGGGAGCAGTTCTTC.